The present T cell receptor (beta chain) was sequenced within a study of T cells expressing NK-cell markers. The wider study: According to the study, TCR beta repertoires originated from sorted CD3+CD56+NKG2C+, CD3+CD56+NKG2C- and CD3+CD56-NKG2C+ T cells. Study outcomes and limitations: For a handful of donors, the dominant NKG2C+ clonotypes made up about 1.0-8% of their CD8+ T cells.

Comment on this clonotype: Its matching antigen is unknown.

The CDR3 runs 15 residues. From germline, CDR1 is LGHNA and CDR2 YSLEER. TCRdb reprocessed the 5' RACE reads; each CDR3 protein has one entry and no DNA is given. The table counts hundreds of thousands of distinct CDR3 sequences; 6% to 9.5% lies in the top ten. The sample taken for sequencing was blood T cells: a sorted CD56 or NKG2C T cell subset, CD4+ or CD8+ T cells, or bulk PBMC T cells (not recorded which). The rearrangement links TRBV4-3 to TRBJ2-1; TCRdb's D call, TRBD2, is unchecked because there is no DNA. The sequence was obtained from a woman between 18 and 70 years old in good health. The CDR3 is CASSQGTNRDNEQFF.